Included here is one T cell receptor beta chain sequence, with context. The antigen is not known. The data are from a study of T cell repertoires in cytomegalovirus infection. On the study more broadly: Indications came from public TCR beta signatures; they pointed to CMV infection and to a matching HLA type.

The germline V gene encodes CDR1 MNHEY and CDR2 SVGAGI. V shed 10 bases and J shed 1 base, with 10 bases lying between them. This CDR3 has 12 residues. MiXCR was run by TCRdb on the reads, yielding one entry per CDR3 protein. The table has some 450,000 distinct CDR3 sequences, around 32% seen once. The study, taken as a whole, reports: HLA-C-restricted CMV-specific TCR beta clonotypes were dominant in the ex vivo response. Pooled public TCR beta family frequency picked out CMV carriers with the relevant HLA.

The TCR sequence derives from a human donor in good health (CMV status not recorded). Some clones in this sample may be carry-over from other donors' samples. Sequencing was carried out using PBMCs. This chain links TRBV6-5 with TRBJ1-2, with D perhaps TRBD1 (6 bases). Written as DNA, the CDR3 is TGTGCCACTGGGGGCAATAACTATGGCTACACCTTC. Translation: CATGGNNYGYTF.